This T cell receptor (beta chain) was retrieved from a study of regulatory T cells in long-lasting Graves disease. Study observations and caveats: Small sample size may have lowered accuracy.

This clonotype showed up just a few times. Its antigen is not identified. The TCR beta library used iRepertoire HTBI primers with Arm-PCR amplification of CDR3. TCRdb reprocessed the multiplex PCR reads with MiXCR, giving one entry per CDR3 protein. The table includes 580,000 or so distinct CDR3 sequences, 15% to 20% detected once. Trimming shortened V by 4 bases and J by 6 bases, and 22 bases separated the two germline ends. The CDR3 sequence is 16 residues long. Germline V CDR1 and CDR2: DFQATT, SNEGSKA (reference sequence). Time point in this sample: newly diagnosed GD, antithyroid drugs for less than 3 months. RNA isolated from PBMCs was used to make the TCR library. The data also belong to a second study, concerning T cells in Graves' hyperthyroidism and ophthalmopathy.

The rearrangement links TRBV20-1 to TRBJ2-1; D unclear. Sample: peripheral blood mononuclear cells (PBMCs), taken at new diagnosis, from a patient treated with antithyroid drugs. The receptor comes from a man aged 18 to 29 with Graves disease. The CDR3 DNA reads TGCAGTGCTAACTCGCTCGATGGAGTGCTTAGCAATGAGCAGTTCTTC. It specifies CSANSLDGVLSNEQFF.